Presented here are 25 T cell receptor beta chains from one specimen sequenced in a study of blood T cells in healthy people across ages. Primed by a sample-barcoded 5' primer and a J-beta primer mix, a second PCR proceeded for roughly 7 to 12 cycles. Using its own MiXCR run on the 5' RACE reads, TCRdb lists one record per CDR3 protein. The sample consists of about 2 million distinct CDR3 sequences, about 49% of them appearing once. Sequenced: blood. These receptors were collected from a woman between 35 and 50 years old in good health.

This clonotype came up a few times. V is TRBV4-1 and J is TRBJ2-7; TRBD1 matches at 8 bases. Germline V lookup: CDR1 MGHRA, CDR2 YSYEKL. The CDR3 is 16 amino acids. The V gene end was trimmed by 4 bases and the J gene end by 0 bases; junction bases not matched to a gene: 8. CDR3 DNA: TGCGCCAGCAGCCCTCAGAGGACAGGGAGCTCCTACGAGCAGTACTTC. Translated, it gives CASSPQRTGSSYEQYF.

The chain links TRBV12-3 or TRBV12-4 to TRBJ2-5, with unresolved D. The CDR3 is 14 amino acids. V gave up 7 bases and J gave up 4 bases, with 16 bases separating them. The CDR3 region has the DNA TGTGCCAGCACCGCTAGATCACATTCAGAGACCCAGTACTTC. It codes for CASTARSHSETQYF.

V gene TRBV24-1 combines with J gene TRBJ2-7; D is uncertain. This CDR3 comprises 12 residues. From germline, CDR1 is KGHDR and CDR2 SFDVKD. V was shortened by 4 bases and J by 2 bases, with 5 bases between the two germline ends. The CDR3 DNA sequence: TGTGCCACCAGTGACGACGCCTACGAGCAGTACTTC. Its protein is CATSDDAYEQYF.

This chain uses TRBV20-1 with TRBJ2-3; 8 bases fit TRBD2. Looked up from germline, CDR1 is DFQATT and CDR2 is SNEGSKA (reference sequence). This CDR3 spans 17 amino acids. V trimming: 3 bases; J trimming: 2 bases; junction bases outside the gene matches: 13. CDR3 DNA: TGCAGTGCTAGGGGCCAGCGGGGGAAAACACACACAGATACGCAGTATTTT. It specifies CSARGQRGKTHTDTQYF.

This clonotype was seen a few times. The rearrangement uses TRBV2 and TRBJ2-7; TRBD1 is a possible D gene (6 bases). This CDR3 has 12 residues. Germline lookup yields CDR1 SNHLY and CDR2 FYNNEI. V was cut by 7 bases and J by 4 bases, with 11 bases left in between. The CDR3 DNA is TGTGCCAGCACCGAGGACAGATACGAGCAGTACTTC. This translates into CASTEDRYEQYF.

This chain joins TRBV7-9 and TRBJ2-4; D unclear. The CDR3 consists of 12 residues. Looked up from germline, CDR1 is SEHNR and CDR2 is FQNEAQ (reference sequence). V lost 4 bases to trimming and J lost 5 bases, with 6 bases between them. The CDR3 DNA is TGTGCCAGCAGCTCAAGCGAAAACATTCAGTACTTC. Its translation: CASSSSENIQYF.

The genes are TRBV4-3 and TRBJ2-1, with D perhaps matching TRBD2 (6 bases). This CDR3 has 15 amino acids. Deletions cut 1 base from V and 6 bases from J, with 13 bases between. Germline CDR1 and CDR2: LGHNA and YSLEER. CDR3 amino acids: CASSQVAGSINEQFF. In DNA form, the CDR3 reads TGCGCCAGCAGCCAAGTTGCGGGGTCGATCAATGAGCAGTTCTTC.

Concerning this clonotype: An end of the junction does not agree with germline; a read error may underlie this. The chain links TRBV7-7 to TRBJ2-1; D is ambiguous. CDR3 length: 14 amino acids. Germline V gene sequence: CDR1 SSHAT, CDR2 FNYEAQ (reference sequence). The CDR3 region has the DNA TGTGCTAGCAGCCCCGGGCCGTCTTCTACCCAGCAGTTCTTC. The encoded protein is CASSPGPSSTQQFF.

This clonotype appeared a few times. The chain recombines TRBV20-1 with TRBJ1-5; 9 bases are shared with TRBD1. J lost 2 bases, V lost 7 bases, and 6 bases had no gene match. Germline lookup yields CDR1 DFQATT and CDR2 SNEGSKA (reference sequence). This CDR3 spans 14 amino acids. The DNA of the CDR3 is TGCAGTGGCGGACAGGGGAGGGGCAATCAGCCCCAGCATTTT. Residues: CSGGQGRGNQPQHF.

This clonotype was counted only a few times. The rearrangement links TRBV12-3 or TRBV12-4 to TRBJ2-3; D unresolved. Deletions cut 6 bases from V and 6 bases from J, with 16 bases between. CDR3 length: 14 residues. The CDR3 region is CASSLPSSRDTQYF. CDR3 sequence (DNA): TGTGCCAGCAGCCTGCCCTCGAGTCGCGATACGCAGTATTTT.

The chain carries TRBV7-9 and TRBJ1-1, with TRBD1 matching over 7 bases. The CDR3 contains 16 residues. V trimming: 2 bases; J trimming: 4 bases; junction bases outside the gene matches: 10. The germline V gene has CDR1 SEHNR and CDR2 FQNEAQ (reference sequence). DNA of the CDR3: TGTGCCAGCAGCTTAACCGGGCAGGGGGATCTCACTGAAGCTTTCTTT. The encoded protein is CASSLTGQGDLTEAFF.

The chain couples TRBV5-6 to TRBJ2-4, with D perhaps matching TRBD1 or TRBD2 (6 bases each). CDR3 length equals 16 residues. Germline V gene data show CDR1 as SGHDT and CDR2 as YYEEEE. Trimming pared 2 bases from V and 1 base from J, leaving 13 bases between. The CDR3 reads CASSFPGEAAKNIQYF. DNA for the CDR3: TGTGCCAGCAGCTTCCCAGGGGAGGCGGCCAAAAACATTCAGTACTTC.

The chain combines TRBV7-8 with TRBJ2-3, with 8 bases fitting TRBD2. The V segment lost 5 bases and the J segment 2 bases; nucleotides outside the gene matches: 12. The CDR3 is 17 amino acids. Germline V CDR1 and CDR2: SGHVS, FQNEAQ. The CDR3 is CASSRLTGGGYTDTQYF. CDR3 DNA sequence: TGTGCCAGCAGCCGACTAACGGGCGGGGGGTACACAGATACGCAGTATTTT. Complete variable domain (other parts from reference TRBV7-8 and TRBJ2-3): GAGVSQSPRYKVAKRGQDVALRCDPISGHVSLFWYQQALGQGPEFLTYFQNEAQLDKSGLPSDRFFAERPEGSVSTLKIQRTQQEDSAVYLCASSRLTGGGYTDTQYFGPGTRLTVL.

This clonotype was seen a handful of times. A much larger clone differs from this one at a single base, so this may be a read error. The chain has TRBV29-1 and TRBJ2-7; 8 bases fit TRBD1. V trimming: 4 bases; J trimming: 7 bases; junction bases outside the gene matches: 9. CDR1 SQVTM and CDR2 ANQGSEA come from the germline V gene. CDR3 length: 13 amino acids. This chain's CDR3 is CSVGTGMVTEQYF. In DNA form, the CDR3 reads TGCAGCGTTGGGACAGGGATGGTTACTGAGCAGTACTTC.

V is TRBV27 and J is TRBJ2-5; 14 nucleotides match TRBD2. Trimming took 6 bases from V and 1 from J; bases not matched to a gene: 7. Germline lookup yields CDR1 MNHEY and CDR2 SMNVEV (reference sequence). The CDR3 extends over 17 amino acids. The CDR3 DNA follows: TGTGCCAGCAGCGGACTAGCGGGGGGCCCCTTCCAAGAGACCCAGTACTTC. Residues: CASSGLAGGPFQETQYF.

The CDR3 sequence: CASSELAGLTDTQYF. The CDR3 nucleotides read TGTGCCAGCAGTGAGCTAGCGGGACTCACAGATACGCAGTATTTT. V and J are TRBV25-1 and TRBJ2-3, with 9 positions matching TRBD2. CDR3 length: 15 amino acids. Trimming removed 3 bases from V and 2 bases from J; junction bases left unmatched: 3. Germline values: CDR1 MGHDK, CDR2 SYGVNS.

The DNA of the CDR3 is TGTGCCAGCAGGGGACGGTATGGCTACACCTTC. It is translated as CASRGRYGYTF. This chain connects TRBV3-1 to TRBJ1-2, with D perhaps matching TRBD1 (5 bases). V was trimmed by 6 bases and J by 5 bases, leaving 7 bases between them. Per the germline V gene, CDR1 is LGHDT and CDR2 is YNNKEL (reference sequence). The CDR3 is 11 residues long.

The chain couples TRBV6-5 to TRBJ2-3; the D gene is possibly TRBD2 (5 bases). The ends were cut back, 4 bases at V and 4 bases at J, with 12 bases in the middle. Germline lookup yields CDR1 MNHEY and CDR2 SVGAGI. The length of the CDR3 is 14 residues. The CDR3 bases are TGTGCCAGCAGTTCCCTGCAACTAGCAGATACGCAGTATTTT. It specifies CASSSLQLADTQYF.

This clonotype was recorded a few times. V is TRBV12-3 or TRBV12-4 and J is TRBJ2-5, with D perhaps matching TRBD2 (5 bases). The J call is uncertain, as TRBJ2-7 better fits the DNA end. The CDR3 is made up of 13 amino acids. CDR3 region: CASSPPGIDEQYF. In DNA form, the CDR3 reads TGTGCCAGCAGTCCCCCCGGGATCGACGAGCAGTACTTC.

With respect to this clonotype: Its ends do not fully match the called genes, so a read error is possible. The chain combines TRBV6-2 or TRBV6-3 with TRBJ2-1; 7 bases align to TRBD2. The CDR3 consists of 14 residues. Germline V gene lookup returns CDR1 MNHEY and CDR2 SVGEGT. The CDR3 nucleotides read TGTGCCAGCAGTTACCAGCGGGGCTACAATGAGCTGTTCTTC. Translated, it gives CASSYQRGYNELFF.

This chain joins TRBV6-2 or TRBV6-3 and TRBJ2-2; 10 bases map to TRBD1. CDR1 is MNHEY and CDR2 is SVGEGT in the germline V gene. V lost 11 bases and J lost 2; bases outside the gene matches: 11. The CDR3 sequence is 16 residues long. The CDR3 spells CAATRDRGHNTGELFF. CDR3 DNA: TGTGCCGCCACCAGGGACAGGGGACATAACACCGGGGAGCTGTTTTTT.

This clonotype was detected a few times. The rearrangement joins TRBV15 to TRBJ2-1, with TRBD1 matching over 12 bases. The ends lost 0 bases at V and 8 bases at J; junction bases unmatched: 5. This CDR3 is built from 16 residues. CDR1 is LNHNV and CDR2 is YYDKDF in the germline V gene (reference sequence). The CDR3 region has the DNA TGTGCCACCAGCAGAGATGGGACAGGGGGCATAGATGAGCAGTTCTTC. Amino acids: CATSRDGTGGIDEQFF.

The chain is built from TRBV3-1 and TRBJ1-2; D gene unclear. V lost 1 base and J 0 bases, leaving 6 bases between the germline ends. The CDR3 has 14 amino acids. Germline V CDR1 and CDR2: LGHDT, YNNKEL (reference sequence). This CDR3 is CASSQADSNYGYTF. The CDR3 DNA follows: TGTGCCAGCAGCCAAGCGGATTCTAACTATGGCTACACCTTC.

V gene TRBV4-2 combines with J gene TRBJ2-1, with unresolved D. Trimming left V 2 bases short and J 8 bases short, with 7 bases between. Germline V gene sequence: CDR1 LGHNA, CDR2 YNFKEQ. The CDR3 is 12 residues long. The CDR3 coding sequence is TGTGCCAGCAGCCAACTCCTTTATGAGCAGTTCTTC. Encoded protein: CASSQLLYEQFF.

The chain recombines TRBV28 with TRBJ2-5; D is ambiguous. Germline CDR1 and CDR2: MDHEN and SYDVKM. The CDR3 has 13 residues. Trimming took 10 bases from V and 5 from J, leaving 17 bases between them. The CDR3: CATSVNLGETQYF. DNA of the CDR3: TGTGCCACCTCGGTAAACCTAGGGGAGACCCAGTACTTC.